These 29 T cell receptor beta chains were sequenced from one sample in a study of T cell repertoires in cytomegalovirus infection (dated by TCRdb to between 2017 and 2020). Sequenced using an Illumina HiSeq 1500. Starting from the raw public reads, TCRdb applied fastp trimming at Q25, assembled clones with MiXCR and retained in-frame beta chains. Each entry is one CDR3 protein sequence, shown with its most common DNA and genes. The sample records under 200,000 distinct CDR3 sequences, approximately 30% of which are singletons. The ten largest account for about 28% of the sample. Sequencing was performed on PBMCs. Receptor source: a human donor in good health (CMV status not recorded). Some clones in this sample may be carry-over from other donors' samples.

This clonotype was seen more than once but under ten times. The V and J genes are TRBV19 and TRBJ1-1; D is unresolved. With 3 bases removed from V and 0 bases from J, the gap between germline ends came to 11 bases. The CDR3 spans 15 residues. Germline V gives CDR1 LNHDA, CDR2 SQIVND (reference sequence). The CDR3 sequence is CASSISSLVNTEAFF. CDR3 DNA sequence: TGTGCCAGTAGTATTTCCTCTTTGGTGAACACTGAAGCTTTCTTT.

This clonotype was recorded a few times. The chain has TRBV7-2 and TRBJ2-3; TRBD2 might be the D (5 bases). The V gene's germline CDR1 is SGHTA and CDR2 FQGNSA. Trimming pared 5 bases from V and 2 bases from J, leaving 17 bases between. The length of the CDR3 is 16 residues. The CDR3 sequence: CASSVRGGGFTDTQYF. The CDR3 region has the DNA TGTGCCAGCAGCGTCCGGGGTGGTGGGTTCACAGATACGCAGTATTTT.

In its sample, this clonotype was seen many times. The chain carries TRBV7-2 and TRBJ2-1; 8 positions agree with TRBD2. The V gene end was trimmed by 3 bases and the J gene end by 4 bases; junction bases not matched to a gene: 2. The CDR3 sequence is 14 residues long. Per germline, CDR1 SGHTA and CDR2 FQGNSA. CDR3 bases: TGTGCCAGCAGCTTTACGGGGGGGTACAATGAGCAGTTCTTC. This codes for CASSFTGGYNEQFF.

V is TRBV11-2 and J is TRBJ1-1, with D maybe TRBD1 (6 bases). CDR1 is SGHAT and CDR2 is FQNNGV in the germline V gene. V was trimmed by 6 bases and J by 0 bases, leaving 11 bases between them. The CDR3 spans 14 residues. CDR3: CASRQGPLNTEAFF. The CDR3 nucleotides are TGTGCCAGCAGACAGGGCCCACTGAACACTGAAGCTTTCTTT.

The chain uses TRBV2 and TRBJ1-2; 9 nucleotides align to TRBD1. Per germline, CDR1 SNHLY and CDR2 FYNNEI. Trimming at V came to 0 bases and at J to 1 base, leaving 0 bases not matched to a gene. The CDR3 runs to 15 residues. CDR3 DNA sequence: TGTGCCAGCAGTGAAGCGGGACAGGGTAACTATGGCTACACCTTC. The encoded protein is CASSEAGQGNYGYTF. The full variable domain, rest sourced from reference TRBV2 and TRBJ1-2, is EPEVTQTPSHQVTQMGQEVILRCVPISNHLYFYWYRQILGQKVEFLVSFYNNEISEKSEIFDDQFSVERPDGSNFTLKIRSTKLEDSAMYFCASSEAGQGNYGYTFGSGTRLTVV.

The chain is built from TRBV20-1 and TRBJ1-2; D may be TRBD1 (6 bases). The CDR3 extends over 14 amino acids. Germline values: CDR1 DFQATT, CDR2 SNEGSKA (reference sequence). With 6 bases removed from V and 3 bases from J, the gap between germline ends came to 17 bases. CDR3 in DNA: TGCAGTGCCCCTAGGGGGGCGACTGACTATGGCTACACCTTC. It yields the protein CSAPRGATDYGYTF.

This clonotype turned up a few times. This chain joins TRBV4-3 and TRBJ1-1; D gene unclear. The CDR3 contains 14 residues. V lost 1 base, J lost 0 bases, and 6 bases lay in between. The germline gives CDR1 LGHNA, CDR2 YSLEER. The CDR3 nucleotides read TGCGCCAGCAGCCAAGGACCCTTGAACACTGAAGCTTTCTTT. Translating it yields CASSQGPLNTEAFF.

This clonotype was counted only a few times. The rearrangement joins TRBV7-2 to TRBJ1-6; maybe TRBD1 (5 bases). V lost 5 bases and J 9 bases, leaving 20 bases between the germline ends. There are 16 residues in the CDR3. The germline gives CDR1 SGHTA, CDR2 FQGNSA. CDR3 amino acids: CASSDDLGLGGSPLHF. CDR3 nucleotide sequence: TGTGCCAGCAGCGACGATTTGGGACTAGGAGGTTCACCCCTCCACTTT.

V and J are TRBV20-1 and TRBJ2-5, with 7 bases fitting TRBD2. Germline-derived CDR1 and CDR2 are DFQATT and SNEGSKA (reference sequence). The V and J ends lost 5 bases and 2 bases, in that order; junction bases with no gene match: 5. This CDR3 region has 13 residues. The CDR3 region has the DNA TGCAGTGCTCCGCAGGGACTACAAGAGACCCAGTACTTC. This translates into CSAPQGLQETQYF.

This clonotype was detected a few times. The genes are TRBV24-1 and TRBJ1-2; D is unclear. Germline CDR1 is KGHDR and CDR2 is SFDVKD. The CDR3 has 12 residues. V shed 11 bases and J shed 4 bases, with 13 bases lying between them. The CDR3 coding sequence is TGTGCCATGGCCGGGATCGTCTATGGCTACACCTTC. This translates into CAMAGIVYGYTF.

The chain has TRBV20-1 and TRBJ1-2, with D uncertain. V was clipped by 0 bases and J by 2 bases, with 13 bases between them. Germline CDR1 is DFQATT and CDR2 is SNEGSKA (reference sequence). CDR3 size: 15 residues. For the CDR3, the DNA is TGCAGTGCTAGAGAACCGGGAAGAGAAAACTATGGCTACACCTTC. Residues: CSAREPGRENYGYTF.

This clonotype was recorded a few times. The gene calls are TRBV30 and TRBJ2-2; D unclear. V was shortened by 0 bases and J by 2 bases, with 10 bases between the two germline ends. This CDR3 has 15 amino acids. Looked up from germline, CDR1 is GTSNPN and CDR2 is SVGIG (reference sequence). Here the CDR3 reads CAWSVGSYNTGELFF. CDR3 bases: TGTGCCTGGAGTGTTGGAAGTTATAACACCGGGGAGCTGTTTTTT.

The chain employs TRBV27 and TRBJ1-6, with D perhaps matching TRBD1 (5 bases). The germline V gene encodes CDR1 MNHEY and CDR2 SMNVEV (reference sequence). CDR3 size: 16 residues. V was clipped by 6 bases and J by 4 bases, with 16 bases between them. CDR3 protein: CASRTARDEYNSPLHF. CDR3 DNA sequence: TGTGCCAGCAGGACAGCCAGGGACGAGTATAATTCACCCCTCCACTTT.

This clonotype was seen a few times. The chain is built from TRBV12-3 or TRBV12-4 and TRBJ1-1, with D possibly matching TRBD1 (5 bases). V lost 8 bases and J 4 bases, leaving 8 bases between the germline ends. This CDR3 is 11 amino acids long. CDR3 residues: CASLGGTEAFF. The CDR3 DNA sequence: TGTGCCAGCTTGGGGGGCACTGAAGCTTTCTTT.

This clonotype was counted a few times. The CDR3 bases are TGTGCCAGCAGCTCGGACGGAGATAGCTATGGCTACACCTTC. Amino acids: CASSSDGDSYGYTF. The chain employs TRBV11-2 and TRBJ1-2; D call uncertain. Germline V lookup: CDR1 SGHAT, CDR2 FQNNGV. V shed 4 bases and J shed 4 bases, with 13 bases lying between them. The CDR3 runs 14 residues. Supplemented by reference TRBV11-2 and TRBJ1-2, the full variable domain reads EAGVAQSPRYKIIEKRQSVAFWCNPISGHATLYWYQQILGQGPKLLIQFQNNGVVDDSQLPKDRFSAERLKGVDSTLKIQPAKLEDSAVYLCASSSDGDSYGYTFGSGTRLTVV.

This clonotype has ten or more counts. A read error may account for a junction end that differs from germline. V and J are TRBV5-1 and TRBJ2-3; D unresolved. This CDR3 has 12 amino acids. CDR1 and CDR2 (germline): SGHRS, YFSETQ. CDR3 amino acids: CASSSNTDTQYF. The CDR3 region has the DNA TGTGCCAGCAGCTCCAACACAGATACGCAGTATTTT.

The rearrangement uses TRBV11-2 and TRBJ1-2; TRBD1 agrees at 9 bases. V lost 5 bases, J lost 7 bases, and 5 bases stayed unmatched. Per germline, CDR1 SGHAT and CDR2 FQNNGV. The CDR3 extends over 13 amino acids. As DNA, the CDR3 is TGTGCCAGCAGCCGCGGGACAGGGCTTGGCTACACCTTC. As protein: CASSRGTGLGYTF. Filled out from reference TRBV11-2 and TRBJ1-2, the complete variable domain reads EAGVAQSPRYKIIEKRQSVAFWCNPISGHATLYWYQQILGQGPKLLIQFQNNGVVDDSQLPKDRFSAERLKGVDSTLKIQPAKLEDSAVYLCASSRGTGLGYTFGSGTRLTVV.

This clonotype was seen more than once but under ten times. The rearrangement joins TRBV4-1 to TRBJ2-7; D may be TRBD1 (5 bases). The germline gives CDR1 MGHRA, CDR2 YSYEKL. This CDR3 is built from 13 residues. V was pared by 2 bases and J by 1 base, with 6 bases between. CDR3 in amino acids: CASSQTGSYEQYF. Written as DNA, the CDR3 is TGCGCCAGCAGCCAAACAGGTTCCTACGAGCAGTACTTC.

The chain joins TRBV5-4 to TRBJ2-2, with D perhaps matching TRBD1 or TRBD2 (5 bases each). V was cut by 3 bases and J by 5 bases, with 14 bases left in between. The CDR3 is 15 amino acids. The germline V gene has CDR1 SGHNT and CDR2 YYREEE (reference sequence). CDR3 DNA sequence: TGTGCCAGCAGCTCGGGACCCACGGGGACCGGGGAGCTGTTTTTT. Translated: CASSSGPTGTGELFF.

The chain couples TRBV7-2 to TRBJ2-7; D possibly corresponds to TRBD2 (7 bases). Per germline, CDR1 SGHTA and CDR2 FQGNSA. With 5 bases removed from V and 2 bases from J, the gap between germline ends came to 22 bases. The CDR3 has 17 residues. This CDR3 reads CASSPRGGASPPYEQYF. The CDR3 nucleotides read TGTGCCAGCAGCCCCCGAGGGGGGGCCTCACCCCCCTACGAGCAGTACTTC.

This clonotype was recorded at least ten times. The CDR3 here is CASSLKGQGGYSPLHF. DNA of the CDR3: TGTGCCAGCAGCTTAAAGGGACAGGGAGGGTATTCACCCCTCCACTTT. J is TRBJ1-6 and V is TRBV7-6; 9 bases agree with TRBD1. The CDR3 is 16 residues long. After removal of 2 bases from V and 8 bases from J, the junction contained 7 bases not matched to a gene. Per germline, CDR1 SGHVS and CDR2 FNYEAQ.

The chain combines TRBV11-2 with TRBJ2-1, with unresolved D. This CDR3 has 13 amino acids. V lost 3 bases, J lost 6 bases, and 9 bases lay in between. CDR1 is SGHAT, CDR2 FQNNGV, per germline. This CDR3 reads CASSFNLRNEQFF. CDR3 in DNA: TGTGCCAGCAGCTTTAACCTACGCAATGAGCAGTTCTTC. The full variable domain, its missing parts supplied by reference TRBV11-2 and TRBJ2-1, is EAGVAQSPRYKIIEKRQSVAFWCNPISGHATLYWYQQILGQGPKLLIQFQNNGVVDDSQLPKDRFSAERLKGVDSTLKIQPAKLEDSAVYLCASSFNLRNEQFFGPGTRLTVL.

In its sample, this clonotype was seen a few times. The chain combines TRBV7-2 with TRBJ2-6; 7 nucleotides line up with TRBD2. Germline lookup yields CDR1 SGHTA and CDR2 FQGNSA. The CDR3 sequence is 21 residues long. The V gene end was trimmed by 1 base and the J gene end by 0 bases; junction bases not matched to a gene: 15. CDR3 sequence reads: CASSLEILVSAGVSGANVLTF. Written as DNA, the CDR3 is TGTGCCAGCAGCTTAGAAATTCTAGTTAGTGCGGGGGTCTCTGGGGCCAACGTCCTGACTTTC.

This clonotype occurred a few times. The chain links TRBV5-6 to TRBJ1-4; D gene unclear. In germline, CDR1 is SGHDT, CDR2 YYEEEE. V was clipped by 4 bases and J by 8 bases, with 12 bases between them. The CDR3 covers 13 residues. The DNA for the CDR3 is TGTGCCAGCAGCGGCTGGACCCGAGAAAAACTGTTTTTT. It specifies CASSGWTREKLFF.

The CDR3: CASSLSSSRNTEAFF. The CDR3 DNA reads TGCGCCAGCAGCTTGTCATCCTCAAGGAACACTGAAGCTTTCTTT. The chain is built from TRBV5-1 and TRBJ1-1, with D unresolved. The CDR3 length is 15 residues. The germline V gene encodes CDR1 SGHRS and CDR2 YFSETQ. Trimming stripped 1 base from V and 1 base from J, with 11 bases between.

In this sample, this clonotype turned up many times. The rearrangement joins TRBV7-2 to TRBJ1-2, with D possibly matching TRBD1 (5 bases). Germline assignment: CDR1 SGHTA and CDR2 FQGNSA. Trimming cost V 5 bases and J 6 bases, with 13 bases left between them. The CDR3 extends over 13 amino acids. The CDR3 DNA is TGTGCCAGCAGCATAGGGTCGGGGGATGGCTACACCTTC. Translating gives CASSIGSGDGYTF.

This clonotype came up a few times. V usage is TRBV7-9 and J usage is TRBJ2-7; a possible D gene is TRBD2 (5 bases). The CDR3 has 13 residues. Germline V lookup: CDR1 SEHNR, CDR2 FQNEAQ (reference sequence). The V end was cut by 6 bases, the J end by 4 bases, with 13 bases between. CDR3 protein: CASSHSAGYEQYF. In nucleotides, the CDR3 is TGTGCCAGCAGTCATAGCGCCGGGTACGAGCAGTACTTC.

This clonotype was seen many times. At one of its ends the junction is not consistent with the germline gene, which may arise from a read error. The chain recombines TRBV20-1 with TRBJ2-7, with D maybe TRBD2 (6 bases). Germline assignment: CDR1 DFQATT and CDR2 SNEGSKA (reference sequence). CDR3 size: 15 residues. This chain's CDR3 is CSARDRDSFSDEQYF. CDR3 nucleotides: TGCAGTGCTAGAGATCGGGACTCTTTCTCCGACGAGCAGTACTTC.

The V gene is TRBV9, the J gene TRBJ1-2; TRBD1 agrees at 9 bases. This CDR3 region has 18 residues. Germline V lookup: CDR1 SGDLS, CDR2 YYNGEE. J was trimmed by 4 bases and V by 0 bases; bases with no gene match: 13. The CDR3 sequence: CASSVGPPRDRDSYGYTF. The CDR3 nucleotides read TGTGCCAGCAGCGTAGGCCCCCCCCGGGACAGGGATTCCTATGGCTACACCTTC.